The 24 T cell receptor beta chains reported below all come from one sample, sequenced in a study of blood T cell repertoires in COVID-19 (TCRdb year 2020). Libraries were prepared through the immunoSEQ multiplex PCR assay. Drawn from immuneACCESS, this table holds only the in-frame rearrangements with V and J called that TCRdb kept. Clones are partly lost; checked studies trace under half to an unresolved V gene and leave the rest unexplained. The sample table contains hundreds of thousands of clones; only one count was recorded for more than 75% of them. In total, the top ten clones hold roughly 3.4% of the sample. Sequenced: peripheral blood. The source is a woman in her late teens or twenties who had recovered from COVID-19.

This clone has just one count. The chain joins TRBV7-8 to TRBJ2-3; 11 bases fit TRBD2. The CDR3 is made up of 16 amino acids. Germline CDR1 reads SGHVS; CDR2 reads FQNEAQ. V was pared by 3 bases and J by 6 bases, with 8 bases of the junction left unmatched. Written as DNA, the CDR3 is TGTGCCAGCAGCTTTGCCGGGACTAGCGGTCGGGATACGCAGTATTTT. Translation: CASSFAGTSGRDTQYF.

This sequence joins TRBV7-2 and TRBJ2-7; possible D gene TRBD1, 5 bases. The CDR3 spans 13 residues. Trimming removed 3 bases from V and 4 bases from J, with 10 bases in between. Germline-derived CDR1 and CDR2 are SGHTA and FQGNSA. CDR3: CASSFLQGYEQYV. The CDR3 coding sequence is TGTGCCAGCAGCTTTCTGCAGGGATACGAGCAGTACGTC.

The rearrangement links TRBV5-1 to TRBJ2-1; no firm D call. The CDR3 extends over 12 amino acids. Trimming cost V 6 bases and J 8 bases, with 12 bases left between them. Germline CDR1 is SGHRS and CDR2 is YFSETQ. DNA for the CDR3: TGCGCCAGCAAGACGGGTATCGATGAGCAGTTCTTC. Translated: CASKTGIDEQFF.

This clone was observed many times. The chain couples TRBV19 to TRBJ1-5; a possible D gene is TRBD1 (6 bases). Germline-derived CDR1 and CDR2 are LNHDA and SQIVND (reference sequence). The V end lost 4 bases, the J end lost 0 bases, and 16 bases lay between the germline ends. The length of the CDR3 is 17 residues. DNA for the CDR3: TGTGCCAGTAGTAGGGGAACAGGGTCTTATAGCAATCAGCCCCAGCATTTT. Amino acids: CASSRGTGSYSNQPQHF.

The gene calls are TRBV5-1 and TRBJ1-1; D is undetermined. CDR1 and CDR2 (germline): SGHRS, YFSETQ. The CDR3 is 13 amino acids. The germline V and J ends were trimmed by 4 bases and 5 bases, with 12 bases remaining between them. CDR3 sequence (DNA): TGCGCCAGCAGCCACCCCGGTCGGACTGAAGCTTTCTTT. Protein: CASSHPGRTEAFF.

The chain employs TRBV4-3 and TRBJ2-2, with D possibly matching TRBD1 (5 bases). The CDR3 runs to 16 residues. Trimming pared 1 base from V and 2 bases from J, leaving 11 bases between. Germline assignment: CDR1 LGHNA and CDR2 YSLEER. CDR3 in amino acids: CASSQAQGLNTGELFF. The DNA of the CDR3 is TGCGCCAGCAGCCAAGCGCAGGGCTTAAACACCGGGGAGCTGTTTTTT.

The V and J genes are TRBV19 and TRBJ2-2; the match to TRBD2 covers 7 bases. CDR3 length: 15 amino acids. J lost 3 bases, V lost 5 bases, and 6 bases had no gene match. Germline V CDR1 and CDR2: LNHDA, SQIVND (reference sequence). Here the CDR3 reads CASSFGLGHTGELFF. The DNA for the CDR3 is TGTGCCAGTAGTTTCGGACTAGGGCACACCGGGGAGCTGTTTTTT.

The chain employs TRBV10-3 and TRBJ2-2; 10 positions agree with TRBD2. This CDR3 is built from 16 residues. Germline V gene lookup returns CDR1 ENHRY and CDR2 SYGVKD. V lost 6 bases to trimming and J lost 2 bases; unmatched junction nucleotides: 6. CDR3 in amino acids: CAIRRTSGPNTGELFF. The DNA of the CDR3 is TGTGCCATCAGACGGACTAGCGGTCCAAACACCGGGGAGCTGTTTTTT.

V is TRBV19 and J is TRBJ2-5; TRBD2 matches at 12 bases. CDR1 and CDR2 (germline): LNHDA, SQIVND (reference sequence). J gave up 4 bases and V 5 bases, and 11 bases lay outside the gene matches. This CDR3 is built from 17 residues. DNA of the CDR3: TGTGCCAGTAGTGAACGACTAGCGGGGGCTCAGGGAGAGACCCAGTACTTC. This sequence encodes CASSERLAGAQGETQYF.

The J gene is TRBJ2-6, the V gene TRBV7-2; TRBD1 might be the D (6 bases). Per the germline V gene, CDR1 is SGHTA and CDR2 is FQGNSA. The CDR3 has 17 residues. Trimming left V 4 bases short and J 0 bases short, with 13 bases between. The CDR3 protein is CASSSDSVISGANVLTF. CDR3 DNA sequence: TGTGCCAGCAGCTCGGACAGTGTCATCTCTGGGGCCAACGTCCTGACTTTC.

This chain joins TRBV11-3 and TRBJ1-2; TRBD1 matches at 9 bases. Germline V gene data show CDR1 as SGHNT and CDR2 as YENEEA. The CDR3 has 15 residues. V trimming: 5 bases; J trimming: 1 base; junction bases outside the gene matches: 5. The CDR3 loop reads CASSPDRGNNYGYTF. The CDR3 DNA reads TGTGCCAGCAGCCCCGACAGGGGGAATAACTATGGCTACACCTTC.

The chain combines TRBV29-1 with TRBJ2-1; a weak D match, TRBD1 (6 bases). Trimming stripped 4 bases from V and 6 bases from J, with 19 bases between. This CDR3 contains 15 residues. CDR1 is SQVTM, CDR2 ANQGSEA, per germline. The CDR3 DNA reads TGCAGCGTTGCAGGGGTTGGGGTTTCCGTCAATGAGCAGTTCTTC. Amino acid sequence: CSVAGVGVSVNEQFF.

V and J are TRBV6-2 or TRBV6-3 and TRBJ1-5; D is unclear. The CDR3 covers 15 residues. The V and J ends lost 6 bases and 0 bases respectively, with 12 bases between them. CDR1 and CDR2 (germline): MNHEY, SVGEGT. CDR3 sequence: CASSEGRYSNQPQHF. The CDR3, as DNA: TGTGCCAGCAGCGAGGGCAGATATAGCAATCAGCCCCAGCATTTT.

J is TRBJ2-5 and V is TRBV11-3; weak D call: TRBD2 (5 bases). Germline V CDR1 and CDR2: SGHNT, YENEEA. The V gene lost 4 bases and the J gene lost 3 bases, with 24 bases spanning the gap. CDR3 length: 18 amino acids. The CDR3 loop is CASSSALQQTNHKETQYF. CDR3 bases: TGTGCCAGCAGCTCCGCCCTCCAACAGACTAACCACAAAGAGACCCAGTACTTC.

The chain links TRBV24-1 to TRBJ1-1; D gene uncertain. This CDR3 has 13 residues. Germline CDR1 KGHDR, CDR2 SFDVKD. V lost 6 bases and J 1 base, leaving 8 bases between the germline ends. CDR3 coding DNA: TGTGCCACCAGTCCGGGGTCGAACACTGAAGCTTTCTTT. Translating gives CATSPGSNTEAFF.

This clone was seen more than once but under ten times. The J gene is TRBJ2-6, the V gene TRBV4-3; 7 bases agree with TRBD1. The CDR3 has 16 residues. Germline CDR1 LGHNA, CDR2 YSLEER. With 4 bases clipped from V and 0 bases from J, the junction kept 3 bases outside the gene matches. CDR3 in amino acids: CASSRDSSSGANVLTF. The CDR3 DNA reads TGCGCCAGCAGCCGGGACAGTTCCTCTGGGGCCAACGTCCTGACTTTC.

The chain joins TRBV11-2 to TRBJ1-2, with 12 bases fitting TRBD1. CDR1 and CDR2 (germline): SGHAT, FQNNGV. The J segment lost 9 bases and the V segment lost 6 bases, leaving 8 bases of the junction unmatched. The CDR3 totals 14 residues. The CDR3 here is CASSMGQGADSYTF. The CDR3 DNA reads as TGTGCCAGCAGTATGGGACAGGGGGCGGATAGCTACACCTTC. The whole variable domain, filled in from reference TRBV11-2 and TRBJ1-2, reads EAGVAQSPRYKIIEKRQSVAFWCNPISGHATLYWYQQILGQGPKLLIQFQNNGVVDDSQLPKDRFSAERLKGVDSTLKIQPAKLEDSAVYLCASSMGQGADSYTFGSGTRLTVV.

V gene TRBV6-2 or TRBV6-3 combines with J gene TRBJ1-5; D is perhaps TRBD1 (5 bases). V lost 5 bases and J lost 1, with 18 bases in between. The CDR3 has 17 amino acids. In germline, CDR1 is MNHEY, CDR2 SVGEGT. The CDR3 coding sequence is TGTGCCAGCAGTACCCGCGGGGGGTCTGGGAGCAATCAGCCCCAGCATTTT. Its translation is CASSTRGGSGSNQPQHF.

The chain couples TRBV11-2 to TRBJ2-1; 8 bases line up with TRBD2. J was trimmed by 2 bases and V by 7 bases; bases with no gene match: 10. CDR3 length: 16 residues. Per the germline V gene, CDR1 is SGHAT and CDR2 is FQNNGV. CDR3 nucleotides: TGTGCCAGCACCCCCATGGCGGGAGGCGCCTACAATGAGCAGTTCTTC. It codes for CASTPMAGGAYNEQFF.

In its sample, this clone was seen once. J is TRBJ1-5 and V is TRBV27, with 11 nucleotides matching TRBD1. CDR1 and CDR2 from the germline V gene are MNHEY and SMNVEV (reference sequence). V dropped 6 bases and J dropped 1; count of bases not matched to a gene: 2. The CDR3 is 15 residues long. The CDR3 nucleotides read TGTGCCAGCAGAGGGGACAGGGGGAGCAATCAGCCCCAGCATTTT. It codes for CASRGDRGSNQPQHF.

This chain joins TRBV11-3 and TRBJ2-1, with TRBD2 matching 11 bases. The germline CDR1 and CDR2 sequences are SGHNT and YENEEA. The CDR3 spans 16 residues. V was clipped by 5 bases and J by 8 bases; unmatched bases: 11. This chain's CDR3 is CASSLKTSGRVYEQFF. CDR3 coding DNA: TGTGCCAGCAGCCTGAAAACTAGCGGGAGAGTTTATGAGCAGTTCTTC. Full variable domain (outside the CDR3, taken from reference TRBV11-3 and TRBJ2-1): EAGVVQSPRYKIIEKKQPVAFWCNPISGHNTLYWYLQNLGQGPELLIRYENEEAVDDSQLPKDRFSAERLKGVDSTLKIQPAELGDSAVYLCASSLKTSGRVYEQFFGPGTRLTVL.

The genes are TRBV28 and TRBJ1-5, with a weak D call TRBD1 (5 bases). V was clipped by 2 bases and J by 4 bases, with 15 bases between them. CDR1 is MDHEN, CDR2 SYDVKM, per germline. The CDR3 has 16 amino acids. The CDR3 coding sequence is TGTGCCAGCAGTTTACCGCGTAGGGGACTGAATCAGCCCCAGCATTTT. Translating it yields CASSLPRRGLNQPQHF.

The sample holds one count of this clone. The CDR3 DNA reads TGTGCCAGTAGTATAAGCCTAGCGGGAGGAAGGAATGAGCAGTTCTTC. Translation gives CASSISLAGGRNEQFF. The chain links TRBV19 to TRBJ2-1; 11 nucleotides line up with TRBD2. V shed 2 bases and J 7 bases; nucleotides not matched to a gene: 7. Germline assignment: CDR1 LNHDA and CDR2 SQIVND (reference sequence). The CDR3 consists of 16 residues.

The chain couples TRBV18 to TRBJ2-1, with D possibly matching TRBD2 (6 bases). Germline CDR1 KGHSH, CDR2 LQKENI. Between the trimmed V and J ends, which lost 0 bases and 5 bases, there was a span of 14 bases. The CDR3 has 16 residues. The CDR3 region is CASSPPGGGTNNEQFF. DNA of the CDR3: TGTGCCAGCTCACCACCCGGGGGAGGTACTAACAATGAGCAGTTCTTC.